This TCR beta chain was observed in a study of cytomegalovirus exposure and HLA in healthy donors. The PCR contained 60 Vbeta and 13 Jbeta primers. Repertoires were generated with immunoSEQ multiplex PCR, while TCRdb's copy carries only in-frame clones and drops some. In the table there are about 140,000 clones, roughly three quarters of which are singletons. The sequence derives from a woman between 50 and 59 years old in good health and CMV-seronegative. Source material: PBMCs.

As DNA, the CDR3 is TGCGCCAGCAGCAGAGAGCGGAGATCAGATACGCAGTATTTT. Protein product: CASSRERRSDTQYF. This rearrangement joins TRBV5-1 to TRBJ2-3; perhaps TRBD2 as D (5 bases). The CDR3 sequence is 14 residues long. Trimming cost V 4 bases and J 4 bases, with 13 bases left between them. Germline V gives CDR1 SGHRS, CDR2 YFSETQ. Supplemented by reference TRBV5-1 and TRBJ2-3, the full variable domain reads KAGVTQTPRYLIKTRGQQVTLSCSPISGHRSVSWYQQTPGQGLQFLFEYFSETQRNKGNFPGRFSGRQFSNSRSEMNVSTLELGDSALYLCASSRERRSDTQYFGPGTRLTVL.